What follows is one T cell receptor (beta chain) and its context. Its matching antigen is unknown. Other nucleotide sequences from this sample produce the same CDR3. The record originates from a study of shared clonotypes between healthy human individuals. Some clones are missing from TCRdb's copy, which holds only in-frame ones; the method was immunoSEQ multiplex PCR. Among 400,000 to 600,000 clones listed, approximately 95% were seen once. The CDR3 contains 14 residues. The V and J ends lost 4 bases and 4 bases, in that order; junction bases with no gene match: 5. Germline CDR1 is SGHRS and CDR2 is YFSETQ. Study observations and caveats: Collection of samples was limited to blood; tissue repertoires likely differ. The rarefaction results pointed to incomplete sorted-subset sequencing despite large depth.

V and J are TRBV5-1 and TRBJ2-3; TRBD1 matches 8 bases. The source is a woman younger than 45 in good health. What was sequenced was naive CD4+ T cells sorted from blood. As to subset: CD45RA+ positively selected. The CDR3 protein is CASSLAGGADTQYF. The CDR3 DNA is TGCGCCAGCAGCCTGGCAGGGGGCGCAGATACGCAGTATTTT.